The 15 T cell receptor beta chains presented below share a single source sample, sequenced in a study of shared clonotypes between healthy human individuals. Clones were sequenced by immunoSEQ multiplex PCR, and TCRdb holds only the in-frame ones, with some missing. In the table there are around 720,000 clones, around 73% of which are singletons. Source material: memory CD4+ T cells sorted from blood. Subset denoted: CD45RA-negative fraction. The receptors stem from a woman in her twenties or thirties in good health.

The J gene is TRBJ2-3, the V gene TRBV7-3; D unresolved. V lost 2 bases and J 2 bases, leaving 11 bases between the germline ends. Germline-derived CDR1 and CDR2 are SGHTA and FQGTGA. There are 15 residues in the CDR3. The CDR3 reads CASSLLSLSTDTQYF. Written as DNA, the CDR3 is TGTGCCAGCAGCTTATTATCACTTTCCACAGATACGCAGTATTTT.

This clone appeared once. V gene TRBV28 combines with J gene TRBJ1-1, with D tentatively TRBD1 (6 bases). Germline V gene data show CDR1 as MDHEN and CDR2 as SYDVKM. CDR3 length equals 12 residues. V lost 5 bases and J 10 bases, leaving 14 bases between the germline ends. The CDR3 DNA follows: TGTGCCAGCAGTCTCTCAGGGGCGAGAGCTTTCTTT. Its translation is CASSLSGARAFF.

The J gene is TRBJ1-2, the V gene TRBV5-1; D gene uncertain. Germline assignment: CDR1 SGHRS and CDR2 YFSETQ. V lost 1 base, J lost 1 base, and 11 bases lay in between. This CDR3 is built from 15 residues. CDR3 sequence reads: CASSLSTNDNYGYTF. DNA of the CDR3: TGCGCCAGCAGCTTGTCCACAAACGATAACTATGGCTACACCTTC.

This rearrangement joins TRBV5-1 to TRBJ2-3, with D hard to call. Germline values: CDR1 SGHRS, CDR2 YFSETQ. Trimming cost V 4 bases and J 0 bases, with 12 bases left between them. The CDR3 covers 15 residues. This CDR3 is CASSTPAHSTDTQYF. The CDR3 nucleotides are TGCGCCAGCAGCACCCCCGCGCATAGCACAGATACGCAGTATTTT.

The sample holds one count of this clone. This sequence joins TRBV28 and TRBJ2-2; perhaps TRBD2 as D (6 bases). Germline loops: CDR1 MDHEN, CDR2 SYDVKM. The CDR3 runs to 22 residues. V gave up 7 bases and J gave up 5 bases, with 38 bases separating them. The CDR3 region is CASNGPLWPEGNNRRGTGELFF. The CDR3 nucleotides read TGTGCCAGCAATGGTCCGCTATGGCCGGAGGGGAACAACCGAAGGGGTACCGGGGAGCTGTTTTTT.

This rearrangement joins TRBV28 to TRBJ2-3, with D perhaps TRBD1 or TRBD2 (8 bases each). The V end was cut by 8 bases, the J end by 2 bases, with 14 bases between. From germline, CDR1 is MDHEN and CDR2 SYDVKM. The CDR3 is 14 amino acids. The CDR3 DNA is TGTGCCAGCCGGGAGGGACAGGCCACAGATACGCAGTATTTT. As protein: CASREGQATDTQYF.

The chain is built from TRBV18 and TRBJ1-2; TRBD1 agrees at 9 bases. Germline V gene sequence: CDR1 KGHSH, CDR2 LQKENI. The CDR3 length is 18 residues. The V and J ends lost 3 bases and 0 bases, in that order; junction bases with no gene match: 11. The DNA of the CDR3 is TGTGCCAGCTCACCCTATGGGACAGGGTCTGGTCCTAACTATGGCTACACCTTC. Translation gives CASSPYGTGSGPNYGYTF.

To note about this clone: A much larger clonotype is one base distant, so this may be a read error. The same CDR3 can be traced to other DNA sequences in this sample. The V call is TRBV5-8, the J call TRBJ2-3; D call uncertain. This CDR3 contains 11 residues. Germline V gene sequence: CDR1 SGHTS, CDR2 YDEGEE. The germline V and J ends were trimmed by 0 bases and 6 bases, with 2 bases remaining between them. CDR3 protein: CASSLVDTQYF. In DNA form, the CDR3 reads TGTGCCAGCAGCTTGGTGGATACGCAGTATTTT.

The chain has TRBV2 and TRBJ2-7; TRBD2 aligns across 9 bases. Losses at the gene ends were 11 bases for V and 5 bases for J; bases not matched to a gene: 16. This CDR3 has 15 amino acids. Germline-derived CDR1 and CDR2 are SNHLY and FYNNEI. The CDR3 DNA reads TGTGCCTGCAAAAGGGATAGCGGGAGAGGTCACGAGCAGTACTTC. It specifies CACKRDSGRGHEQYF.

This rearrangement joins TRBV30 to TRBJ1-2, with D maybe TRBD1 (5 bases). Trimming left V 5 bases short and J 6 bases short, with 16 bases between. CDR1 GTSNPN and CDR2 SVGIG come from the germline V gene (reference sequence). The CDR3 contains 13 residues. The CDR3 sequence is CAWEGGGMNGYTF. CDR3 DNA sequence: TGTGCCTGGGAGGGCGGGGGGATGAATGGCTACACCTTC.

The table lists this clone with a count of one. The V call is TRBV30, the J call TRBJ2-7; a weak D match, TRBD2 (6 bases). V lost 5 bases and J 7 bases, leaving 27 bases between the germline ends. CDR1 is GTSNPN and CDR2 is SVGIG in the germline V gene (reference sequence). The CDR3 consists of 16 residues. CDR3 protein: CAWARNSGLARREQYF. In DNA form, the CDR3 reads TGTGCCTGGGCTCGGAACTCGGGGCTAGCGCGTCGGGAGCAGTACTTC.

The chain has TRBV27 and TRBJ1-5, with a tentative D call TRBD1 (5 bases). V lost 4 bases and J lost 6, with 13 bases in between. This CDR3 comprises 14 residues. Germline loops: CDR1 MNHEY, CDR2 SMNVEV (reference sequence). The CDR3 DNA follows: TGTGCCAGCAGTTGGGCGGGGGGAGGTCAGCCCCAGCATTTT. This encodes CASSWAGGGQPQHF.

This clone has a handful of counts. This chain uses TRBV29-1 with TRBJ1-1; D possibly corresponds to TRBD1 (6 bases). Germline CDR1 is SQVTM and CDR2 is ANQGSEA. Trimming shortened V by 5 bases and J by 0 bases, and 16 bases separated the two germline ends. This CDR3 spans 15 amino acids. DNA of the CDR3: TGCAGCGTTTACATACAGGGACTATTGAACACTGAAGCTTTCTTT. Translating it yields CSVYIQGLLNTEAFF.

J is TRBJ2-7 and V is TRBV15; TRBD1 matches at 7 bases. The V gene end was trimmed by 3 bases and the J gene end by 4 bases; junction bases not matched to a gene: 12. Germline V gene sequence: CDR1 LNHNV, CDR2 YYDKDF (reference sequence). The CDR3 length is 16 residues. CDR3 DNA: TGTGCCACCAGCAGGGCCTGGGGGACAGCTTATTACGAGCAGTACTTC. Translation: CATSRAWGTAYYEQYF.

V gene TRBV7-2 combines with J gene TRBJ1-1; D is uncertain. Trimming stripped 1 base from V and 8 bases from J, with 17 bases between. The germline V gene has CDR1 SGHTA and CDR2 FQGNSA. The CDR3 covers 15 residues. CDR3 loop: CASSLVYSVPEEAFF. CDR3 nucleotides: TGTGCCAGCAGCTTAGTTTACTCTGTCCCGGAGGAAGCTTTCTTT. Full variable domain (outside the CDR3, taken from reference TRBV7-2 and TRBJ1-1): GAGVSQSPSNKVTEKGKDVELRCDPISGHTALYWYRQSLGQGLEFLIYFQGNSAPDKSGLPSDRFSAERTGGSVSTLTIQRTQQEDSAVYLCASSLVYSVPEEAFFGQGTRLTVV.